The following is a T cell receptor beta chain sequence with its context. RNA was extracted with the RNeasy kit, and a quantity of roughly 0.45 to 1 ug was reverse transcribed using random hexamers. TCRdb processed the immunoSEQ multiplex PCR reads anew with MiXCR; each CDR3 protein has one entry. The table records about 190,000 distinct CDR3 sequences, approximately 94% of them present only once. The data originate from a study of CD8 T cells in Susac syndrome. The source is a human donor with Susac syndrome. The sequenced sample consisted of CD4+ T cells from PBMCs.

The CDR3 DNA is TGTGCCAGCAGCCCACCGACGGATCAAGAGACCCAGTACTTC. Translating gives CASSPPTDQETQYF. This chain uses TRBV4-2 with TRBJ2-5; no reliable D call. This CDR3 is built from 14 residues. The ends were cut back, 4 bases at V and 2 bases at J, with 11 bases in the middle. Germline lookup yields CDR1 LGHNA and CDR2 YNFKEQ.